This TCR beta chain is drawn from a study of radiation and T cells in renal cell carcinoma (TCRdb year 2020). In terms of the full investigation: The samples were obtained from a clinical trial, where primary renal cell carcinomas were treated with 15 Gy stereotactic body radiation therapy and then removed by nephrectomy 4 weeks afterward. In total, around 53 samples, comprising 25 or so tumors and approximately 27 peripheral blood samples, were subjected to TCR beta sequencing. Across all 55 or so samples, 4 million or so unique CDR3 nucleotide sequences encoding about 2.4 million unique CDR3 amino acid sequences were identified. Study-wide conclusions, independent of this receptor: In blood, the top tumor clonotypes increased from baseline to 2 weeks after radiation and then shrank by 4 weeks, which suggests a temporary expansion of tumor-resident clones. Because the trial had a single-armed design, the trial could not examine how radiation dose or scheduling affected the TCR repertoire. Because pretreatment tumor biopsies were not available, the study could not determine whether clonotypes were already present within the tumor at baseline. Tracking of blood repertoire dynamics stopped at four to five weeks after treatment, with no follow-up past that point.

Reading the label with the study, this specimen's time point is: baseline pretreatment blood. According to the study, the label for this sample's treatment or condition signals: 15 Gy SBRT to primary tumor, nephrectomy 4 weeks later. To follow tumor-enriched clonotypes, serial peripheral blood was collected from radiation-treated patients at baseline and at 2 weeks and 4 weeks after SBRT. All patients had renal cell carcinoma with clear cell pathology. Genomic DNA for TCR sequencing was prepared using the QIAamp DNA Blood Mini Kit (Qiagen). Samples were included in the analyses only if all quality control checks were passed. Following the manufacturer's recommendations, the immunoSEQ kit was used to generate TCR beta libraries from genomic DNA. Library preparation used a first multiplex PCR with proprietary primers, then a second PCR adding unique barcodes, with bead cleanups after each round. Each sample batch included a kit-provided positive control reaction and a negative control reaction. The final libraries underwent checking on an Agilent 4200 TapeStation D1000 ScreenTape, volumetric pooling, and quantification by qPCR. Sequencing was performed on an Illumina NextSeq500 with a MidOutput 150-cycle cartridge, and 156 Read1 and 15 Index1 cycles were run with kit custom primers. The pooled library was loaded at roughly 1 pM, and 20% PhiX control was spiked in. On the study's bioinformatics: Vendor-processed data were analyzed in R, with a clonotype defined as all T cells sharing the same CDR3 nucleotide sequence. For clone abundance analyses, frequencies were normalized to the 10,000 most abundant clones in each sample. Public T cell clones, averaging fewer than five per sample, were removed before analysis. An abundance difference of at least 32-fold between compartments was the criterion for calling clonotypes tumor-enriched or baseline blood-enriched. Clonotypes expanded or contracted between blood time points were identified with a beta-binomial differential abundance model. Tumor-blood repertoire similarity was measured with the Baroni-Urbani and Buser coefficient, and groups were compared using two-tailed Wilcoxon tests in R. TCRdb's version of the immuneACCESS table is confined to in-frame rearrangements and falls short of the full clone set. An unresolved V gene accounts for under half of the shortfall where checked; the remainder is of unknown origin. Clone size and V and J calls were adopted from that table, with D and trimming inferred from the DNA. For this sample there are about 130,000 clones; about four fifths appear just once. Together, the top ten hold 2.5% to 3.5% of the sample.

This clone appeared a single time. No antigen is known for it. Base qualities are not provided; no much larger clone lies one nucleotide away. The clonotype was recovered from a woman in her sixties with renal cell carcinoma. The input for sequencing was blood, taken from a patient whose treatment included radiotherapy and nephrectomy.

The CDR3 region reads CSVEDLRTAPYEQYF. The DNA sequence is TGCAGCGTTGAAGATCTTCGGACCGCCCCCTACGAGCAGTACTTC. The receptor chain draws on TRBV29-1 and TRBJ2-7; the D gene remains uncertain. The CDR3 sequence holds 15 residues, the cysteine and phenylalanine included. The only DNA kept is the CDR3, 45 bases in frame from the first base. The germline V gene encodes CDR1 SQVTM and CDR2 ANQGSEA. V is cut by 0 bases and J by 2 bases, and the space between the germline ends is 14 bases.